This TCR beta chain was sequenced during a study of blood T cell repertoires in COVID-19. As for the study in general: Symptom resolution, clearance, or two negative PCRs marked the recovered donors of Cohort 3. Spain, Italy and the United States supplied samples that represented acute and convalescent COVID-19.

Participants spanned ages 18 to 89 years and resided in fewer than 30 US areas. This CDR3 comprises 18 residues. CDR1 is KGHSH, CDR2 LQKENI, per germline. V was cut by 0 bases and J by 10 bases, with 26 bases left in between. Original methodology: Quantification of nucleated cells was approximated via reference gene primer amplification. Some clones are missing from TCRdb's copy, which holds only in-frame ones; the method was immunoSEQ multiplex PCR. V, J and clone size derive from that table, while D and trimming were established from the DNA sequence. The repertoire holds 200,000 to 250,000 clones, with 86% as singletons.

This clonotype was obtained from a woman aged 45 to 65 in a cohort exposed to, infected with or recovered from COVID-19 (not recorded which). The rearrangement joins TRBV18 to TRBJ2-3; a weak D match, TRBD1 (7 bases). The sequenced sample consisted of PBMCs or T cells enriched from blood (not recorded which). The CDR3 DNA is TGTGCCAGCTCACCACCATCCGCAAGGGGGTTTGCAGGGGGGTCGCAGTATTTT. It is translated as CASSPPSARGFAGGSQYF.